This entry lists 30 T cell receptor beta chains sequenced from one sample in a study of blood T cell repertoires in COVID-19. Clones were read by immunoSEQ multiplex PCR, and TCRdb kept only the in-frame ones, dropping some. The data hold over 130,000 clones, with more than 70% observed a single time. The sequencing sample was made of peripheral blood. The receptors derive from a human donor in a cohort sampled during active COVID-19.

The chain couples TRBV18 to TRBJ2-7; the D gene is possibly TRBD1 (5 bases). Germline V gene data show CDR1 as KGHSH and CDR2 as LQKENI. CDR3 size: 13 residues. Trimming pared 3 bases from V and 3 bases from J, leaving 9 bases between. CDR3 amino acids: CASSPQGVYEQYF. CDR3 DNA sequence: TGTGCCAGCTCACCGCAGGGTGTCTACGAGCAGTACTTC.

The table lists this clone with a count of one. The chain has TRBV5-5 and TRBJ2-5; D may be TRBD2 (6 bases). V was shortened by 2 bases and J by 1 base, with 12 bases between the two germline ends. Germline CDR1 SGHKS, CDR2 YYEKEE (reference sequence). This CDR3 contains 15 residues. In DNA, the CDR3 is TGTGCCAGCAGCTTATGGGGAGGCATCCAAGAGACCCAGTACTTC. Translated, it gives CASSLWGGIQETQYF.

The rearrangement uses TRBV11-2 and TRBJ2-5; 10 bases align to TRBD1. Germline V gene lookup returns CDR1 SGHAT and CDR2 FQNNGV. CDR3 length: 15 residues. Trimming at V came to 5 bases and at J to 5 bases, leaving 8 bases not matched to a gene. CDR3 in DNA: TGTGCCAGCAGCCCGAGACAGGGGGCAGTGGAGACCCAGTACTTC. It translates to CASSPRQGAVETQYF.

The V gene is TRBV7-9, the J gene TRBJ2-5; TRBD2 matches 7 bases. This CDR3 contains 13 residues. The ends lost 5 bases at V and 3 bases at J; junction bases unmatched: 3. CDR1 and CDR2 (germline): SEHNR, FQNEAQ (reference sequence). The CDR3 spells CASSQGLKETQYF. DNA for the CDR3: TGTGCCAGCAGCCAGGGACTAAAAGAGACCCAGTACTTC.

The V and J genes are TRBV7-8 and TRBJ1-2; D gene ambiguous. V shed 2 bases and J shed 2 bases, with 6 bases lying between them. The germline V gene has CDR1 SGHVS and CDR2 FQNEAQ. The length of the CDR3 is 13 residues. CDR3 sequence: CASSLNRNYGYTF. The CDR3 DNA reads TGTGCCAGCAGCTTAAACAGAAACTATGGCTACACCTTC.

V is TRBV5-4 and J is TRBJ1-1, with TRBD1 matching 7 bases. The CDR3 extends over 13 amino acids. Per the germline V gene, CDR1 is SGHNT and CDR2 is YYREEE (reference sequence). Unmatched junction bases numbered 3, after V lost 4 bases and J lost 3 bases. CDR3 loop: CASSPTGDTEAFF. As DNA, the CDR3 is TGTGCCAGCAGCCCTACAGGGGACACTGAAGCTTTCTTT.

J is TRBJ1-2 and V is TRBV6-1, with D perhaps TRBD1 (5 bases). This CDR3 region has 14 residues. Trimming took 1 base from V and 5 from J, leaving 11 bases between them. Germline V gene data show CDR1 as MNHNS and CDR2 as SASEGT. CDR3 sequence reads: CASSEGQGGYGYTF. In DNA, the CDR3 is TGTGCCAGCAGTGAAGGGCAGGGAGGTTATGGCTACACCTTC.

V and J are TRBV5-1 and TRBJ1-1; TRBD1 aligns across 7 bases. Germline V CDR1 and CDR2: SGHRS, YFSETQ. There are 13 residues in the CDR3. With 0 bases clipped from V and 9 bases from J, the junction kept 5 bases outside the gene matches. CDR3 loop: CASSLGQDRQAFF. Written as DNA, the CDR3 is TGCGCCAGCAGCTTGGGTCAGGACAGGCAAGCTTTCTTT.

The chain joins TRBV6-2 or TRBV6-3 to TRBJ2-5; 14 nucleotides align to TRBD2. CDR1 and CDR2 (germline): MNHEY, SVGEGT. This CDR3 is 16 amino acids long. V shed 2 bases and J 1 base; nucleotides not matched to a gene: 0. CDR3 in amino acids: CASSYGLAGGQETQYF. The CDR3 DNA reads TGTGCCAGCAGTTACGGACTAGCGGGGGGCCAAGAGACCCAGTACTTC.

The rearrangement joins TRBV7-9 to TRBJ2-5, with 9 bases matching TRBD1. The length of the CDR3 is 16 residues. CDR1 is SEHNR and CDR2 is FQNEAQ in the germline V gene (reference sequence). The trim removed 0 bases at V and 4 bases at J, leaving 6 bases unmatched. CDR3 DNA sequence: TGTGCCAGCAGCTTAGCGGCGGGACAGGGTGGAGAGACCCAGTACTTC. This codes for CASSLAAGQGGETQYF.

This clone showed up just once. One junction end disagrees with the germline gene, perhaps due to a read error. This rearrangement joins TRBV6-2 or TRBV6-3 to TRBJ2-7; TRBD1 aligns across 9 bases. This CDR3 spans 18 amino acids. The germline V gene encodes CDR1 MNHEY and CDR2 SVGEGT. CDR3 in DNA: TGTGCCAGCAGTTACGGGCCATCCCGCGCGGGACAGGGACTTCCAACGAACTTC. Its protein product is CASSYGPSRAGQGLPTNF.

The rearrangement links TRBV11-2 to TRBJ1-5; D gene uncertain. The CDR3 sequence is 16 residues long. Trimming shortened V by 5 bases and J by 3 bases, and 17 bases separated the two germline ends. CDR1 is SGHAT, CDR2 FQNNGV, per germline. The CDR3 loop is CASSPGRWTSNQPQHF. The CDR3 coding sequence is TGTGCCAGCAGCCCCGGTCGGTGGACTTCCAATCAGCCCCAGCATTTT.

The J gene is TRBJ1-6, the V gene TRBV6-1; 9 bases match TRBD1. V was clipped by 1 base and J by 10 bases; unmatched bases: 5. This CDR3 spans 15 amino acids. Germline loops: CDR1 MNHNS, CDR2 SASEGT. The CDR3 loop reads CASSEGTGVRSPLHF. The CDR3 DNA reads TGTGCCAGCAGTGAAGGGACAGGGGTTAGGTCACCCCTCCACTTT.

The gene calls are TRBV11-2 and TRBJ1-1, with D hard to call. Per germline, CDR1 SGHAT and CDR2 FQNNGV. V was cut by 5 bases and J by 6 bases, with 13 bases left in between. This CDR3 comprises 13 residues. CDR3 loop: CASSDLVRAEAFF. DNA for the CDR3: TGTGCCAGCAGCGATTTGGTGAGGGCTGAAGCTTTCTTT.

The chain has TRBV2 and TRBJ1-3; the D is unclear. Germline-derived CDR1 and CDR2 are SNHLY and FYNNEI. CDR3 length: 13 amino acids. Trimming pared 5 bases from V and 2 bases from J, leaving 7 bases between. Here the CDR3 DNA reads TGTGCCAGCAGTACCAGTGCTGGAAACACCATATATTTT. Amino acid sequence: CASSTSAGNTIYF.

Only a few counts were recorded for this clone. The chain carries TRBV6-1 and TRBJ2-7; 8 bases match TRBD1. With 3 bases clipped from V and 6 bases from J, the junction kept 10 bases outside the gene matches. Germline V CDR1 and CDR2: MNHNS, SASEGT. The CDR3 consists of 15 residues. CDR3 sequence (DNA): TGTGCCAGCAGTGAGTGGACAGGGCGAGTCTCCGAGCAGTACTTC. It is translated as CASSEWTGRVSEQYF.

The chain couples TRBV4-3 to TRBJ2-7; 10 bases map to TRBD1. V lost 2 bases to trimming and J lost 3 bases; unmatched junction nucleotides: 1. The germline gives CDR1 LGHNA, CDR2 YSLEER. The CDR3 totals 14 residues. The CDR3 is CASSQWDRGYEQYF. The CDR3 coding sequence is TGCGCCAGCAGCCAATGGGACAGGGGCTACGAGCAGTACTTC.

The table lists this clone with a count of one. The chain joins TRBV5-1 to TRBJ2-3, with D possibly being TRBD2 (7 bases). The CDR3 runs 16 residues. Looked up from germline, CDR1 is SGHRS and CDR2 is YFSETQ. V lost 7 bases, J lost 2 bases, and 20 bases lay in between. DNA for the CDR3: TGCGCCAGCGGGCTTGGGGCGGGGGCCTTCACAGATACGCAGTATTTT. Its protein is CASGLGAGAFTDTQYF.

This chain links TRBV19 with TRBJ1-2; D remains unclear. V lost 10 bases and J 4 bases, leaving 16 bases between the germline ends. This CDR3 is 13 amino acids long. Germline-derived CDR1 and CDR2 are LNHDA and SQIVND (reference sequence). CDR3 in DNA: TGTGCCACCGCGGAGGGCCGAAGCTATGGCTACACCTTC. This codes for CATAEGRSYGYTF. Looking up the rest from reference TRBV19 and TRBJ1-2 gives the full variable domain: DGGITQSPKYLFRKEGQNVTLSCEQNLNHDAMYWYRQDPGQGLRLIYYSQIVNDFQKGDIAEGYSVSREKKESFPLTVTSAQKNPTAFYLCATAEGRSYGYTFGSGTRLTVV.

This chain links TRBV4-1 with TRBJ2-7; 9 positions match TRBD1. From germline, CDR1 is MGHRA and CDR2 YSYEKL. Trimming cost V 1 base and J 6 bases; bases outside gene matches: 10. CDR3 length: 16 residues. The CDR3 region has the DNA TGCGCCAGCAGCCAAGCCGGGACAGGGCTATTAGGCGAGCAGTACTTC. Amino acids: CASSQAGTGLLGEQYF.

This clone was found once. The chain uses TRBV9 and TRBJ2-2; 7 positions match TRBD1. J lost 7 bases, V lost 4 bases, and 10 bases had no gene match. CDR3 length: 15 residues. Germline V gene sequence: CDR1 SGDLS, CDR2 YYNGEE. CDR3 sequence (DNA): TGTGCCAGCAGCCAGATAGGGGGCGCGAACGGGGAGCTGTTTTTT. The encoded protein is CASSQIGGANGELFF.

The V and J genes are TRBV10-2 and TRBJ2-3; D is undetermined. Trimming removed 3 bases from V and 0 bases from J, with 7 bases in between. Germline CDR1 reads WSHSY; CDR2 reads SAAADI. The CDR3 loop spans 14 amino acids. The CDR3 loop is CASSEDISTDTQYF. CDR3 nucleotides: TGCGCCAGCAGTGAAGACATCAGCACAGATACGCAGTATTTT.

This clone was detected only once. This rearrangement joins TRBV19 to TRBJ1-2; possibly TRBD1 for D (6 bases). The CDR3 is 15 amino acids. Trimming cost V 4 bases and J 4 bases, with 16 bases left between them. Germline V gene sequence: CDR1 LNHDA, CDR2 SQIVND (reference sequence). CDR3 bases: TGTGCCAGTAGTACCTACAGGGATTCCGGCTATGGCTACACCTTC. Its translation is CASSTYRDSGYGYTF.

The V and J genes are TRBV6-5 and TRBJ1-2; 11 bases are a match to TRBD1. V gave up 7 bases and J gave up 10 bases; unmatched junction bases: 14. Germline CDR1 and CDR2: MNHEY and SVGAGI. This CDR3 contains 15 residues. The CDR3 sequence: CASIPTPGTGGSYTF. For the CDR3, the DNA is TGTGCCAGCATTCCCACACCCGGGACAGGGGGATCCTACACCTTC.

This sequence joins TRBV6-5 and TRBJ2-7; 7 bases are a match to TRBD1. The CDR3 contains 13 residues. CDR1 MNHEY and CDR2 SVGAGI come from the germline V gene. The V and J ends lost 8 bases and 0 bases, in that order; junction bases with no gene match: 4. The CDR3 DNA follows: TGTGCCAGCGAGACAGGGAGCTCCTACGAGCAGTACTTC. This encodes CASETGSSYEQYF.

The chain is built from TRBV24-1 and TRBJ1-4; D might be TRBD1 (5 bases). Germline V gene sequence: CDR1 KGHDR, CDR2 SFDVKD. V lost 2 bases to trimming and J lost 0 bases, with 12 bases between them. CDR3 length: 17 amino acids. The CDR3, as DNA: TGTGCCACCAGTGATTCCCCTCGACAGTCAACTAATGAAAAACTGTTTTTT. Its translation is CATSDSPRQSTNEKLFF.

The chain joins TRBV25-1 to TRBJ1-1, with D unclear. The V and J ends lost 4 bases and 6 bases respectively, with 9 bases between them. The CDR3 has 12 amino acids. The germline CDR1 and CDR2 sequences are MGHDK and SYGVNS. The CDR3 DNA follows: TGTGCCAGCAGTGTGGACTTCGCTGAAGCTTTCTTT. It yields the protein CASSVDFAEAFF. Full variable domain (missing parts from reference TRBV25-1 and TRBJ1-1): EADIYQTPRYLVIGTGKKITLECSQTMGHDKMYWYQQDPGMELHLIHYSYGVNSTEKGDLSSESTVSRIRTEHFPLTLESARPSHTSQYLCASSVDFAEAFFGQGTRLTVV.

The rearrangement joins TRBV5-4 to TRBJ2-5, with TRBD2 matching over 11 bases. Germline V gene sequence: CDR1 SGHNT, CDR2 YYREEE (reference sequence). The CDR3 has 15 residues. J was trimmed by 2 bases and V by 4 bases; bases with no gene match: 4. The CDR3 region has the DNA TGTGCCAGCAGCCTGAGACTAGCGGGGCAAGAGACCCAGTACTTC. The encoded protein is CASSLRLAGQETQYF.

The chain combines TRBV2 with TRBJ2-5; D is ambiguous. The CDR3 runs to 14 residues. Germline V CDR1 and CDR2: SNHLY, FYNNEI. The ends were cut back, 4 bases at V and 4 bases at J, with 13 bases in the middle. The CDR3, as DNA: TGTGCCAGCAGTGGGTCAGCGATAGGAGAGACCCAGTACTTC. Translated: CASSGSAIGETQYF.

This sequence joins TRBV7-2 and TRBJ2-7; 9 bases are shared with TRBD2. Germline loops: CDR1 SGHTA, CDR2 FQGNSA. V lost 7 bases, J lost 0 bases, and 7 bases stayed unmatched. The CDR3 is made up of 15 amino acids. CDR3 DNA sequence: TGTGCCAGCACTCATAGCGGGGGAACCTCCTACGAGCAGTACTTC. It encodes CASTHSGGTSYEQYF.